The entry below describes one TCR beta chain. The antigen is not known. This sample was taken from a study of relationships among human T cell subsets. Study-wide results and caveats: A CD4+CD8+ double-positive population could not be excluded by bead sorting.

The T cell receptor alpha and beta CDR3 regions were amplified from mRNA by semiquantitative ARM-PCR. In ARM-PCR, communal superprimers followed tagged nested gene-specific primers for exponential amplification. TCRdb re-analysed the multiplex PCR reads in MiXCR, keeping a single row per CDR3 protein. The data show fewer than 15,000 distinct CDR3 sequences, 50% to 75% seen once. CD4+ cells were positively selected first, then anti-CD25 beads isolated CD4+CD25+ regulatory T cells. V was clipped by 4 bases and J by 5 bases, with 16 bases between them. In germline, CDR1 is SGHRS, CDR2 YFSETQ. CDR3 size: 14 residues.

Material: Tregs sorted from blood. The TCR sequence derives from a man aged 35 to 55 in good health. This chain joins TRBV5-1 and TRBJ2-7, with D unclear. The CDR3 DNA reads as TGCGCCAGCAGCCCGACGGACGGCCGCCACGAGCAGTACTTC. It encodes CASSPTDGRHEQYF.